Included here is one T cell receptor beta chain sequence, with context. The CDR3 has 15 residues. V dropped 3 bases and J dropped 0; count of bases not matched to a gene: 2. Germline assignment: CDR1 SGHVS and CDR2 FNYEAQ. This sample is part of a study of blood T cell repertoires in COVID-19. The overall study: Samples taken during acute and convalescent COVID-19 were collected in the United States, Italy and Spain. T cells, B-cell-depleted T cells, or PBMCs provided the cDNA or gDNA that served as material.

How the authors handled the data: Reference gene primer amplification gave nucleated cell count estimates. Some clones are missing from TCRdb's copy, which holds only in-frame ones; the method was immunoSEQ multiplex PCR. V, J and clone size are taken as reported in that table, and D and trimming were inferred from the DNA itself. The sample includes 190,000 or so clones, roughly nine tenths of them seen just once. Sequencing was performed on peripheral blood. The rearrangement uses TRBV7-6 and TRBJ2-1; 7 nucleotides match TRBD2. This receptor was obtained from a woman in her 70s with acute or convalescent COVID-19. The CDR3 is CASSFGGSSYNEQFF. CDR3 in DNA: TGTGCCAGCAGCTTTGGCGGGAGCTCCTACAATGAGCAGTTCTTC. The variable domain in full, with the rest retrieved from reference TRBV7-6 and TRBJ2-1, is GAGVSQSPRYKVTKRGQDVALRCDPISGHVSLYWYRQALGQGPEFLTYFNYEAQQDKSGLPNDRFSAERPEGSISTLTIQRTEQRDSAMYRCASSFGGSSYNEQFFGPGTRLTVL.